The clone carrying this TCR beta chain was counted only a few times. Its antigen is unknown. This entry comes from a study of T cell clones after liver transplantation. Overall study: Without induction therapy, subjects received standard immunosuppression until 12-24 months post-transplant.

The table came from immunoSEQ multiplex PCR; TCRdb's copy has only in-frame clones and leaves some out. The sample lists 53,000 or so clones, about four fifths occurring once. General study points: Donor-reactive sequences fell more than third party-reactive ones, suggesting partial deletion.

This CDR3 is built from 13 residues. The germline gives CDR1 MNHNS, CDR2 SASEGT. The V gene lost 7 bases and the J gene lost 8 bases, with 17 bases spanning the gap. The source is a human donor who received a liver transplant. The V and J genes are TRBV6-1 and TRBJ1-2; tentatively, D is TRBD1 (6 bases). The source was CD4+ T cells from blood, collected before liver transplant. The DNA of the CDR3 is TGTGCCAGCACAGGGGCTGGGGTAGGGGGCTACACCTTC. It translates to CASTGAGVGGYTF.